The present T cell receptor (beta chain) was sequenced within a study of regulatory T cells in long-lasting Graves disease (dated by TCRdb to the early 2020s). Regarding the complete study: Persistent Graves' disease meant more than 5 years of antithyroid drug treatment with TSH receptor autoantibodies that stayed positive. Peripheral blood TCR sequencing and RNA sequencing compared persistent Graves' disease patients with newly diagnosed Graves' disease patients. The study was conducted in China and was registered as a clinical trial. TCR sequencing covered about 13 persistent and around 20 newly diagnosed Graves' disease patients, 33 samples in total. Persistent Graves' disease patients in the clinical cohort had taken antithyroid drugs for roughly ten years on average.

The protocol used for the library was multiplex PCR. Sequencing took place on an Illumina HiSeq 4000. iRepertoire HTBI primers and Arm-PCR amplification of CDR3 regions were used to construct TCR beta libraries. Before sequencing, the PCR products underwent gel purification. From the authors' description of their analysis: Across samples, some 62 TRBV and 13 to 15 TRBJ segments were identified and used for gene usage analysis of CDR3 amino acid clonotypes. Filtered high-quality paired reads were merged into contigs using COPE and FqMerger. BLAST was used to align contigs to the IMGT TRBV, TRBD and TRBJ reference genes, and CDR3 was defined following IMGT. Any clonotype with a frequency above 0.1% was classified as a highly expanded clone. Repertoire diversity was measured by Shannon entropy, and V-J evenness by the Gini coefficient. Public clonotypes were defined as clonotypes shared by more than one individual. TCRdb trimmed the raw reads at Q25, called clones with MiXCR and kept productive beta chains. Rows merge per CDR3 protein into single entries with the most common DNA and genes. The V and J calls shown here were made by TCRdb, not taken from the authors' results. For this sample there are about 470,000 distinct CDR3 sequences; around 21% appear just once. Together, the top ten hold roughly 8% of the sample.

Only a few counts were recorded for this clonotype. Which antigen it targets is not known. Base-call qualities are not available, and no considerably larger clone is one nucleotide away. CDR1 and CDR2 are drawn from the germline V gene (reference sequence): MNHEY, SMNVEV. V is cut back by 6 bases and J by 6 bases, with 10 bases in the junction unmatched. From cysteine to phenylalanine, the CDR3 is 18 amino acids long. Only the CDR3 DNA stays, 54 bases, in frame from base 1. The meaning of the sample's time point label: persistent/refractory GD, antithyroid drugs over 5 years with positive TRAb. For both TCR sequencing and RNA sequencing, RNA was extracted from PBMCs in TRIzol. The diagnosis of Graves' disease was made according to American Thyroid Association guidelines. Patients were recruited from an endocrinology department in Xi'an, China. Each patient gave about 10 milliliters of peripheral blood, collected in an EDTA anticoagulant tube. PBMCs were isolated by Ficoll Paque Plus density gradient separation without further T cell sorting. RNA quality was checked with an Agilent 2100 Bioanalyzer and agarose gel, and concentration with a NanoDrop 2000.

Broad study findings and their caveats: Patients with persistent disease shared more public clonotypes (under 3,000) than newly diagnosed patients did (about 1,000). The small sample size was acknowledged by the authors as a limitation that may reduce accuracy. Peripheral blood alone was examined, since thyroid tissue, which constituted the primary lesion, could not be accessed. Preferential use of TRBV28, TRBJ1-2 and TRBJ2-5 was observed in persistent disease, whereas TRBV20-1 and TRBJ2-1 were favored in newly diagnosed disease. Only the TCR beta chain was sequenced and analyzed. Compared with newly diagnosed patients, patients with persistent Graves' disease had lower TCR Shannon entropy and fewer highly expanded clones, which suggests clonal expansion.

This material consisted of peripheral blood mononuclear cells (PBMCs), taken when the disease was refractory, from a patient treated with antithyroid drugs. The sequence is built from TRBV27 and TRBJ2-2, and 16 junction bases match TRBD2. This TCR was recovered from a female donor with Graves disease. This receptor has the CDR3 CASRKGLAGGIRAGELFF. In nucleotides, the sequence is TGTGCCAGCAGGAAGGGACTAGCGGGAGGGATTCGAGCCGGGGAGCTGTTTTTT.